This T cell receptor beta chain appears in the sequencing data of a study of blood T cell repertoires in COVID-19. Study in general: The samples span acute and convalescent COVID-19 from the United States, Italy and Spain. Sources were T cells, B-cell-depleted T cells, or PBMCs; the material itself was cDNA or gDNA.

The germline V gene encodes CDR1 SGHAT and CDR2 FQNNGV. This CDR3 is 16 amino acids long. The V gene end was trimmed by 5 bases and the J gene end by 0 bases; junction bases not matched to a gene: 6. The participants were between about 18 and 90 years old and came from about two dozen US areas. Participant-given clinical history determined each cohort assignment. Sequenced by immunoSEQ multiplex PCR; TCRdb stores in-frame clones only, minus some. In the table there are 220,000 or so clones, about four fifths of which are singletons. The sequenced sample was PBMCs or T cells enriched from blood (not recorded which). The genes are TRBV11-2 and TRBJ2-2, with 7 nucleotides matching TRBD2. The TCR sequence derives from a woman in her fifties or sixties who had recovered from COVID-19. CDR3 sequence reads: CASSSPRGANTGELFF. The CDR3 DNA sequence: TGTGCCAGCAGCAGCCCACGGGGGGCGAACACCGGGGAGCTGTTTTTT.